These 30 T cell receptor beta chains came from one sample sequenced in a study of CD8+ T cells in alopecia areata. Extracted RNA was reverse transcribed, and the resulting cDNA served as sequencing template. This table comes from immunoSEQ multiplex PCR, and its TCRdb copy is limited to in-frame clones, with some not included. The profile shows about 140,000 clones, 55% to 65% of them singletons. Material for sequencing was CD4+ T cells sorted from blood. The receptors here all came from a human donor in good health.

The rearrangement joins TRBV7-8 to TRBJ1-3; unclear D gene. Germline V CDR1 and CDR2: SGHVS, FQNEAQ. Trimming removed 4 bases from V and 0 bases from J, with 4 bases in between. The CDR3 is 13 residues long. This CDR3 is CASSSNSGNTIYF. As DNA, the CDR3 is TGTGCCAGCAGCTCCAACTCTGGAAACACCATATATTTT.

The chain has TRBV29-1 and TRBJ2-5, with 10 bases lining up with TRBD2. The CDR3 sequence is 16 residues long. V was clipped by 1 base and J by 1 base; unmatched bases: 6. Per germline, CDR1 SQVTM and CDR2 ANQGSEA. CDR3 loop: CSVEGWLAGAQETQYF. In nucleotides, the CDR3 is TGCAGCGTTGAAGGATGGCTAGCGGGGGCCCAAGAGACCCAGTACTTC.

The chain employs TRBV30 and TRBJ2-5; D remains unclear. This CDR3 is 10 amino acids long. The germline CDR1 and CDR2 sequences are GTSNPN and SVGIG (reference sequence). Deletions cut 7 bases from V and 4 bases from J, with 7 bases between. The DNA for the CDR3 is TGTGCCTTCTCGGGAGAGACCCAGTACTTC. This codes for CAFSGETQYF.

The gene calls are TRBV28 and TRBJ2-7; D gene ambiguous. CDR1 is MDHEN, CDR2 SYDVKM, per germline. The CDR3 totals 11 residues. Trimming left V 5 bases short and J 4 bases short, with 6 bases between. CDR3 bases: TGTGCCAGCAGTCATAGGTACGAGCAGTACTTC. This sequence encodes CASSHRYEQYF.

The chain joins TRBV7-7 to TRBJ2-5, with 8 bases fitting TRBD1. With V trimmed by 5 bases and J by 4 bases, 6 bases remained unmatched. In germline, CDR1 is SSHAT, CDR2 FNYEAQ (reference sequence). The CDR3 has 14 residues. The CDR3 DNA follows: TGTGCCAGCAGCAAGCCAGGGGGCGGAGAGACCCAGTACTTC. Residues: CASSKPGGGETQYF.

This clone was counted once. The rearrangement joins TRBV27 to TRBJ2-1; 14 bases agree with TRBD2. The V gene end was trimmed by 5 bases and the J gene end by 0 bases; junction bases not matched to a gene: 9. The CDR3 covers 19 residues. Germline lookup yields CDR1 MNHEY and CDR2 SMNVEV (reference sequence). This CDR3 reads CASSTRLAGGVSSYNEQFF. CDR3 nucleotides: TGTGCCAGCAGTACCAGACTAGCGGGAGGGGTAAGCTCCTACAATGAGCAGTTCTTC.

This chain connects TRBV29-1 to TRBJ2-3; D may be TRBD2 (6 bases). Germline lookup yields CDR1 SQVTM and CDR2 ANQGSEA. Trimming cost V 7 bases and J 4 bases, with 18 bases left between them. CDR3 size: 14 residues. This CDR3 reads CSAYYGTSSDTQYF. For the CDR3, the DNA is TGCAGCGCTTACTACGGGACTTCTTCAGATACGCAGTATTTT.

This clone has just one count. The same CDR3 can be traced to other DNA sequences in this sample. The chain has TRBV18 and TRBJ1-1; possible D gene TRBD1, 5 bases. Trimming pared 6 bases from V and 0 bases from J, leaving 11 bases between. The CDR3 contains 14 residues. Looked up from germline, CDR1 is KGHSH and CDR2 is LQKENI. The DNA of the CDR3 is TGTGCCAGCTCTCCGGGGCGGTTGAACACTGAAGCTTTCTTT. It is translated as CASSPGRLNTEAFF. Full variable domain (outside the CDR3, taken from reference TRBV18 and TRBJ1-1): NAGVMQNPRHLVRRRGQEARLRCSPMKGHSHVYWYRQLPEEGLKFMVYLQKENIIDESGMPKERFSAEFPKEGPSILRIQQVVRGDSAAYFCASSPGRLNTEAFFGQGTRLTVV.

This chain connects TRBV29-1 to TRBJ2-5; TRBD2 aligns across 12 bases. This CDR3 region has 15 residues. CDR1 is SQVTM, CDR2 ANQGSEA, per germline. The V segment lost 6 bases and the J segment 9 bases; nucleotides outside the gene matches: 14. The chain's CDR3 is CSVGGLAGPHQAQYF. The CDR3 coding sequence is TGCAGCGTCGGAGGACTAGCGGGACCTCACCAGGCCCAGTACTTC.

CDR3 in DNA: TGTGCCAGCAGTTTATCGTCGGGGGCCCACTATGGCTACACCTTC. Its translation is CASSLSSGAHYGYTF. V usage is TRBV27 and J usage is TRBJ1-2; D is possibly TRBD1 (6 bases). Germline V gene lookup returns CDR1 MNHEY and CDR2 SMNVEV (reference sequence). V was trimmed by 0 bases and J by 3 bases, leaving 11 bases between them. CDR3 length: 15 residues.

The chain's CDR3 is CSATRVYEQYF. For the CDR3, the DNA is TGCAGTGCAACCAGGGTTTACGAGCAGTACTTC. The chain is built from TRBV20-1 and TRBJ2-7, with a possible D match to TRBD1 (5 bases). The germline gives CDR1 DFQATT, CDR2 SNEGSKA (reference sequence). The CDR3 has 11 residues. With 6 bases removed from V and 4 bases from J, the gap between germline ends came to 10 bases.

The J gene is TRBJ2-5, the V gene TRBV19; D gene uncertain. The J call may be mistaken, given a closer DNA end match to TRBJ2-7. There are 13 residues in the CDR3. Germline CDR1 is LNHDA and CDR2 is SQIVND (reference sequence). CDR3 protein: CASSTHRLYEQYF. In nucleotides, the CDR3 is TGTGCCAGTAGTACCCACAGACTTTACGAGCAGTACTTC.

The chain recombines TRBV28 with TRBJ2-5; possibly TRBD1 or TRBD2 for D (5 bases each). V lost 7 bases and J lost 5, with 14 bases in between. The CDR3 spans 13 residues. The germline V gene has CDR1 MDHEN and CDR2 SYDVKM. The CDR3 sequence: CASKYGARETQYF. As DNA, the CDR3 is TGTGCCAGCAAATACGGGGCCAGGGAGACCCAGTACTTC.

The chain joins TRBV4-1 to TRBJ1-2; the D is unclear. Germline CDR1 and CDR2: MGHRA and YSYEKL. The length of the CDR3 is 12 residues. V dropped 5 bases and J dropped 4 bases, with 8 bases sitting between them. The CDR3, as DNA: TGCGCCAGCAGCTCACAGACCTATGGCTACACCTTC. Translation gives CASSSQTYGYTF.

The chain has TRBV7-2 and TRBJ2-5; D might be TRBD1 (5 bases). Germline CDR1 reads SGHTA; CDR2 reads FQGNSA. This CDR3 region has 15 residues. The V end was cut by 5 bases, the J end by 10 bases, with 23 bases between. CDR3 coding DNA: TGTGCCAGCAGCCCCCTACCAAGGGGCCAGGGTGACCAGTACTTC. Residues: CASSPLPRGQGDQYF.

The V and J genes are TRBV6-6 and TRBJ1-4, with TRBD1 matching 7 bases. Trimming removed 6 bases from V and 5 bases from J; junction bases left unmatched: 9. The length of the CDR3 is 15 residues. CDR1 and CDR2 (germline): MNHNY, SVGAGI (reference sequence). CDR3 sequence (DNA): TGTGCCAGCAGGACCTCGGGACAGAAGAATGAAAAACTGTTTTTT. Protein sequence: CASRTSGQKNEKLFF.

The chain recombines TRBV10-2 with TRBJ2-1; 9 positions match TRBD1. Trimming at V came to 6 bases and at J to 4 bases, leaving 7 bases not matched to a gene. This CDR3 contains 15 residues. CDR1 and CDR2 (germline): WSHSY, SAAADI. The CDR3 spells CASRAQGAPYNEQFF. The CDR3 DNA sequence: TGCGCCAGCAGGGCACAGGGGGCGCCGTACAATGAGCAGTTCTTC.

V gene TRBV29-1 combines with J gene TRBJ1-5; D is perhaps TRBD1 (5 bases). V lost 4 bases to trimming and J lost 6 bases, with 13 bases between them. Germline-derived CDR1 and CDR2 are SQVTM and ANQGSEA. This CDR3 spans 13 amino acids. The CDR3 loop is CSVAQGWGQPQHF. The CDR3 DNA reads as TGCAGCGTTGCGCAGGGATGGGGTCAGCCCCAGCATTTT.

The chain employs TRBV4-1 and TRBJ2-5; D is tentatively TRBD1 or TRBD2 (5 bases each). The germline V gene encodes CDR1 MGHRA and CDR2 YSYEKL. V lost 5 bases, J lost 2 bases, and 15 bases lay in between. The CDR3 contains 15 residues. The CDR3 nucleotides are TGCGCCAGCAGCTTGCTCGGGACCGTTCAAGAGACCCAGTACTTC. It yields the protein CASSLLGTVQETQYF.

This clone was counted a few times. The chain is built from TRBV19 and TRBJ2-3; no clear D. Trimming took off 9 bases at V and 5 bases at J, with 9 bases between the two ends. CDR1 is LNHDA, CDR2 SQIVND, per germline (reference sequence). The CDR3 extends over 11 amino acids. The CDR3 here is CASTTQDTQYF. DNA for the CDR3: TGTGCCAGCACTACCCAAGATACGCAGTATTTT.

The chain links TRBV27 to TRBJ1-1; D is undetermined. V gave up 5 bases and J gave up 0 bases, with 13 bases separating them. CDR3 length: 15 residues. Germline V gene data show CDR1 as MNHEY and CDR2 as SMNVEV (reference sequence). The CDR3 spells CASSPIGSLNTEAFF. CDR3 sequence (DNA): TGTGCCAGCAGTCCCATAGGCAGTCTGAACACTGAAGCTTTCTTT.

The gene calls are TRBV4-1 and TRBJ1-2; D not resolved. V lost 3 bases, J lost 8 bases, and 10 bases lay in between. Germline V gives CDR1 MGHRA, CDR2 YSYEKL. CDR3 length equals 12 residues. The CDR3 loop is CASSQLGFGYTF. CDR3 DNA sequence: TGCGCCAGCAGCCAGTTGGGGTTCGGCTACACCTTC.

This chain links TRBV28 with TRBJ1-1; maybe TRBD1 (5 bases). This CDR3 contains 12 residues. V was cut by 2 bases and J by 10 bases, with 11 bases left in between. The V gene's germline CDR1 is MDHEN and CDR2 SYDVKM. Written as DNA, the CDR3 is TGTGCCAGCAGTTTACCGGGACTACGAGCTTTCTTT. Protein: CASSLPGLRAFF.

V gene TRBV4-1 combines with J gene TRBJ2-7; tentatively, D is TRBD2 (6 bases). V shed 2 bases and J shed 6 bases, with 14 bases lying between them. The CDR3 is made up of 14 amino acids. The germline gives CDR1 MGHRA, CDR2 YSYEKL. CDR3 bases: TGCGCCAGCAGCCAACTCCGGGAGACTCGCGAGCAGTACTTC. Translation: CASSQLRETREQYF.

V is TRBV5-1 and J is TRBJ2-1; 10 nucleotides align to TRBD1. Germline V gene data show CDR1 as SGHRS and CDR2 as YFSETQ. This CDR3 spans 15 amino acids. V lost 1 base to trimming and J lost 8 bases; unmatched junction nucleotides: 6. This CDR3 is CASSLMGQGLDEQFF. CDR3 DNA: TGCGCCAGCAGCTTGATGGGACAGGGGCTCGATGAGCAGTTCTTC.

The V and J genes are TRBV28 and TRBJ2-1, with TRBD2 identical over 10 bases. The CDR3 contains 15 residues. Germline V gene lookup returns CDR1 MDHEN and CDR2 SYDVKM. Germline trimming cut 6 bases from V and 5 bases from J; bases unmatched to any gene: 7. CDR3: CASRLAGVGNNEQFF. CDR3 in DNA: TGTGCCAGCAGGCTAGCGGGAGTAGGAAACAATGAGCAGTTCTTC. The full variable domain, rest sourced from reference TRBV28 and TRBJ2-1, is DVKVTQSSRYLVKRTGEKVFLECVQDMDHENMFWYRQDPGLGLRLIYFSYDVKMKEKGDIPEGYSVSREKKERFSLILESASTNQTSMYLCASRLAGVGNNEQFFGPGTRLTVL.

The chain recombines TRBV10-3 with TRBJ1-2, with D possibly being TRBD1 (6 bases). CDR1 is ENHRY, CDR2 SYGVKD, per germline. Trimming left V 4 bases short and J 7 bases short, with 19 bases between. CDR3 size: 15 residues. The CDR3 DNA is TGTGCCATCAGTGGCACAGGGATCGGGGCGTTTGGCTACACCTTC. Its translation is CAISGTGIGAFGYTF.

This chain uses TRBV7-8 with TRBJ2-5; unclear D gene. This CDR3 is 13 amino acids long. Trimming pared 5 bases from V and 2 bases from J, leaving 9 bases between. Germline V CDR1 and CDR2: SGHVS, FQNEAQ. The CDR3 loop reads CASSPRWQETQYF. The CDR3 coding sequence is TGTGCCAGCAGCCCCCGGTGGCAAGAGACCCAGTACTTC.

The CDR3 nucleotides are TGCAGTGTCCAGGGAAGCTATGGCTACACCTTC. Encoded protein: CSVQGSYGYTF. V gene TRBV20-1 combines with J gene TRBJ1-2, with a tentative D call TRBD1 (5 bases). V was cut by 7 bases and J by 4 bases, with 10 bases left in between. Germline CDR1 is DFQATT and CDR2 is SNEGSKA (reference sequence). This CDR3 is built from 11 residues.

The genes are TRBV29-1 and TRBJ2-5; 8 nucleotides line up with TRBD2. The germline V gene has CDR1 SQVTM and CDR2 ANQGSEA. This CDR3 comprises 14 residues. The J segment lost 5 bases and the V segment lost 3 bases, leaving 8 bases of the junction unmatched. Written as DNA, the CDR3 is TGCAGCGTTGATCCGGCTAGCGGGCTTGAGACCCAGTACTTC. As protein: CSVDPASGLETQYF.